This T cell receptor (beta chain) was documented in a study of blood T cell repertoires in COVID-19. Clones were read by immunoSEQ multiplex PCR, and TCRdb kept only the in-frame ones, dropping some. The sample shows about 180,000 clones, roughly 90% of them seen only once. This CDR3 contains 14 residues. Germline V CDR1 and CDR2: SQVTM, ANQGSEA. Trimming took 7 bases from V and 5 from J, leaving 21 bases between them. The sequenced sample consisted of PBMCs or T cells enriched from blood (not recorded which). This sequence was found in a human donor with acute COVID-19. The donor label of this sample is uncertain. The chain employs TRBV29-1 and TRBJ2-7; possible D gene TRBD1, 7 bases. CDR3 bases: TGCAGCGGCGGAGGGGGCAGGGGAGAGGACGAGCAGTACTTC. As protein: CSGGGGRGEDEQYF.